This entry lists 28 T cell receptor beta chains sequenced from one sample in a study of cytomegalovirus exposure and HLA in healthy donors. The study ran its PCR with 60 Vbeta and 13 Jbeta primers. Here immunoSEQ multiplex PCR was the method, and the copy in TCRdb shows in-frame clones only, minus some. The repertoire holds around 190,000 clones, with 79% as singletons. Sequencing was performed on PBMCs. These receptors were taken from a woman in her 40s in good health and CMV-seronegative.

For the CDR3, the DNA is TGTGCCAGCACCCCTTTGGTTGAACACACGATGACCGGGGAGCTGTTTTTT. It codes for CASTPLVEHTMTGELFF. The chain employs TRBV5-6 and TRBJ2-2; D gene ambiguous. Trimming removed 6 bases from V and 5 bases from J, with 23 bases in between. Germline CDR1 SGHDT, CDR2 YYEEEE. The CDR3 is made up of 17 amino acids.

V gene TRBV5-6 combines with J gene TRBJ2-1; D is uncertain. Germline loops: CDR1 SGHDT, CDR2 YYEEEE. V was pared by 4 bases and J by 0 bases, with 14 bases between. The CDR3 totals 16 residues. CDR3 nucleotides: TGTGCCAGCAGCCATGTCTCTCCGAGCTCCTACAATGAGCAGTTCTTC. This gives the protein CASSHVSPSSYNEQFF.

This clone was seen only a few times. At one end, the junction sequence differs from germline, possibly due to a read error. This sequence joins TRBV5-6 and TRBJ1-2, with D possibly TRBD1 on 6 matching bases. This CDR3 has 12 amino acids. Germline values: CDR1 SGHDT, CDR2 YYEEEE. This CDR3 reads CASSLIDRLIYF. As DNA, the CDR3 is TGTGCCAGCAGCTTGATTGACAGGTTGATTTACTTC.

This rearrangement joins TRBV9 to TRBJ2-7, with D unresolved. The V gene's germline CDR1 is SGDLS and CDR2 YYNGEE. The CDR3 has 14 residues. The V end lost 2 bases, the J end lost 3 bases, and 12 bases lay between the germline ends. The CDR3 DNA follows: TGTGCCAGCAGCGTTGGCTCAACAGTCTACGAGCAGTACTTC. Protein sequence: CASSVGSTVYEQYF.

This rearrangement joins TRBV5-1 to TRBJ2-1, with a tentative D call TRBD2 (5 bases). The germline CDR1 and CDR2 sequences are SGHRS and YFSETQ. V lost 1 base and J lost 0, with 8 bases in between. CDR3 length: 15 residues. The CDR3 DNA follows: TGCGCCAGCAGCTTGCCGGGGAGCTCCTACAATGAGCAGTTCTTC. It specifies CASSLPGSSYNEQFF.

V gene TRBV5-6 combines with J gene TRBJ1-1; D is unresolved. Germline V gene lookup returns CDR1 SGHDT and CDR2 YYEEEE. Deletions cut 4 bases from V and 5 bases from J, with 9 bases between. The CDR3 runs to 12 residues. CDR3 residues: CASSMEETEAFF. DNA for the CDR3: TGTGCCAGCAGCATGGAGGAGACTGAAGCTTTCTTT.

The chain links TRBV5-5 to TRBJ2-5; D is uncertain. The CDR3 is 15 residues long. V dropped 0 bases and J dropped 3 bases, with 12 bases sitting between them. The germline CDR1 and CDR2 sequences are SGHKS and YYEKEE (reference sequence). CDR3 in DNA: TGTGCCAGCAGCTTGGGACTTCTAGTTAAAGAGACCCAGTACTTC. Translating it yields CASSLGLLVKETQYF.

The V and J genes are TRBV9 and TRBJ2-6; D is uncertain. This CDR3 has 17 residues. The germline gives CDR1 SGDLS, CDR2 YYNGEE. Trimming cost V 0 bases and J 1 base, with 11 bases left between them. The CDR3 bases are TGTGCCAGCAGCGTAGAGAGAGGTGGATCTGGGGCCAACGTCCTGACTTTC. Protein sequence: CASSVERGGSGANVLTF.

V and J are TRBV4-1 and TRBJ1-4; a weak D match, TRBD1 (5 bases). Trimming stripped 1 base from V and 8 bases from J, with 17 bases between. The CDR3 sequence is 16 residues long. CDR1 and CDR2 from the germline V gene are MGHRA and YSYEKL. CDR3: CASSQGTYRGGEKLFF. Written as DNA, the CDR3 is TGCGCCAGCAGCCAAGGGACCTATAGGGGTGGGGAAAAACTGTTTTTT.

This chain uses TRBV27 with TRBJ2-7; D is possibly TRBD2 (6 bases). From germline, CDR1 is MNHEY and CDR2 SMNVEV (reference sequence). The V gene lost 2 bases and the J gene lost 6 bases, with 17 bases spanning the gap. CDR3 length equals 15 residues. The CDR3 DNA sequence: TGTGCCAGCAGTTTACGCGGGACTTTGGGGTGCGAGCAGTACTTC. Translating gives CASSLRGTLGCEQYF.

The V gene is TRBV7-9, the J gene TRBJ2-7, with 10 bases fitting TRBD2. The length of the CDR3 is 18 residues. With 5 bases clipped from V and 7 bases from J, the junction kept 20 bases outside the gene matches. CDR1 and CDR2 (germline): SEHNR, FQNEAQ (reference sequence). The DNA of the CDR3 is TGTGCCAGCAGCCGAGGAGCACTAGCGGGACCCCCTGTCTGGGAGCAGTACTTC. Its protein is CASSRGALAGPPVWEQYF. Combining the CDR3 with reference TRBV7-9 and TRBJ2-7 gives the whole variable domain DTGVSQNPRHKITKRGQNVTFRCDPISEHNRLYWYRQTLGQGPEFLTYFQNEAQLEKSRLLSDRFSAERPKGSFSTLEIQRTEQGDSAMYLCASSRGALAGPPVWEQYFGPGTRLTVT.

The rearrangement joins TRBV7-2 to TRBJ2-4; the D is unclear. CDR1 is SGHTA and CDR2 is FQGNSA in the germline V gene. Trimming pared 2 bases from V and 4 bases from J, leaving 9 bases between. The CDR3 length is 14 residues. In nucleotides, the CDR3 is TGTGCCAGCAGCTTAAGAGCTTCTAAAAACATTCAGTACTTC. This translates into CASSLRASKNIQYF.

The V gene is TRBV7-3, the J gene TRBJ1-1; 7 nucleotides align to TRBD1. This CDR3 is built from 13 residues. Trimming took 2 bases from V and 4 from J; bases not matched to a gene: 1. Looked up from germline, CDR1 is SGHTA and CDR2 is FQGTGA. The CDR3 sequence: CASSLWTGTEAFF. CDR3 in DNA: TGTGCCAGCAGCTTATGGACAGGCACTGAAGCTTTCTTT.

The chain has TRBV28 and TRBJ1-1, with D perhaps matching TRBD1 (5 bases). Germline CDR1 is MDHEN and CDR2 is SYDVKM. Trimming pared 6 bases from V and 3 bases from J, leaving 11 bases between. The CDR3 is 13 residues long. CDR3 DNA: TGTGCCAGCAGCCCCGGGGGGGACACTGAAGCTTTCTTT. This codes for CASSPGGDTEAFF.

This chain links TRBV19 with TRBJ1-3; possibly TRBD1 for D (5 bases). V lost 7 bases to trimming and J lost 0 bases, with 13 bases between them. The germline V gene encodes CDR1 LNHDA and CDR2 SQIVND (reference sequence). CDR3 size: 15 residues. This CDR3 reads CASTYGQLSGNTIYF. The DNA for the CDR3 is TGTGCCAGTACCTACGGACAACTCTCTGGAAACACCATATATTTT.

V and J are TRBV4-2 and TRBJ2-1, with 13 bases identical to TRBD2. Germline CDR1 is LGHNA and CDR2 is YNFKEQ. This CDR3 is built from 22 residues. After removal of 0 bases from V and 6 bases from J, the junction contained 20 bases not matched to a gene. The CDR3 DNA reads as TGTGCCAGCAGCCAAGATCTAGTTGGAGGACTAGCGGGAGTAGGGGCGGGCAATGAGCAGTTCTTC. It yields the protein CASSQDLVGGLAGVGAGNEQFF.

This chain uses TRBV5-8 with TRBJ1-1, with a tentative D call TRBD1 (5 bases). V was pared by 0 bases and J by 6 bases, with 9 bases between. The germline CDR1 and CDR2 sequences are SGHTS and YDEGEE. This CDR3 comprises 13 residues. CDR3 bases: TGTGCCAGCAGCTTGGTGGCAGGGCCTGAAGCTTTCTTT. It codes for CASSLVAGPEAFF.

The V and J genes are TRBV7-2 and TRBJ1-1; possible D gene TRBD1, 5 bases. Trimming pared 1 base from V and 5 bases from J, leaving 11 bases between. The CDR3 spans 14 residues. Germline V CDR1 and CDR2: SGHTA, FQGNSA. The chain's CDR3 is CASSLVQGTTEAFF. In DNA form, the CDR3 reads TGTGCCAGCAGCTTAGTTCAGGGAACAACTGAAGCTTTCTTT.

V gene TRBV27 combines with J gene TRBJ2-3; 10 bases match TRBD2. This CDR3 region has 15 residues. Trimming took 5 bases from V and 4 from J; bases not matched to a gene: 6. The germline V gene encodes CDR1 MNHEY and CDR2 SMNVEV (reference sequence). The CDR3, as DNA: TGTGCCAGCAGTACTAGCGGGGCCAGGGCAGATACGCAGTATTTT. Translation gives CASSTSGARADTQYF.

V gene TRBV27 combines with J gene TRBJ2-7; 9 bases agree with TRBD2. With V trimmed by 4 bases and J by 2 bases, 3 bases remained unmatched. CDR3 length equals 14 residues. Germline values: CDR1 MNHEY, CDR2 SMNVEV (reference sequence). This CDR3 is CASSYGGRAYEQYF. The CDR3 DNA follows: TGTGCCAGCAGTTACGGCGGGAGGGCCTACGAGCAGTACTTC.

The CDR3 sequence: CAEEKETQYF. The DNA for the CDR3 is TGTGCGGAGGAGAAAGAGACCCAGTACTTC. J is TRBJ2-5 and V is TRBV7-2; possible D gene TRBD2, 5 bases. CDR3 size: 10 residues. Per the germline V gene, CDR1 is SGHTA and CDR2 is FQGNSA. Drawing the rest from reference TRBV7-2 and TRBJ2-5, the complete variable domain is GAGVSQSPSNKVTEKGKDVELRCDPISGHTALYWYRQSLGQGLEFLIYFQGNSAPDKSGLPSDRFSAERTGGSVSTLTIQRTQQEDSAVYLCAEEKETQYFGPGTRLLVL.

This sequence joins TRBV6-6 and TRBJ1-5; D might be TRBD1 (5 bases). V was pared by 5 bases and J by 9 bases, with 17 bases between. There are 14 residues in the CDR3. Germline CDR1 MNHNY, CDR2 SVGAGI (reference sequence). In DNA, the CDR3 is TGTGCCAGCAGTCCCCAACCGGCCGGGGGGCCCCAGCATTTT. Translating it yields CASSPQPAGGPQHF.

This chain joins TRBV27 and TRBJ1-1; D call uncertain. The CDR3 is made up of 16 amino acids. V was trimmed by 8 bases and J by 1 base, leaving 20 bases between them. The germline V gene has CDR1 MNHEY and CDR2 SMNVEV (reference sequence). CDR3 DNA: TGTGCCAGCGGATCCCGGGGAGGGCTAAGGAACACTGAAGCTTTCTTT. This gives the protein CASGSRGGLRNTEAFF.

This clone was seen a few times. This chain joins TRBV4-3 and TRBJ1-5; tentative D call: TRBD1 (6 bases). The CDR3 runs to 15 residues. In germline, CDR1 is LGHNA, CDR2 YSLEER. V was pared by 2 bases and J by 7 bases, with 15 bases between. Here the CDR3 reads CASSQNAGRGQPQHF. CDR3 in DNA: TGCGCCAGCAGCCAAAACGCGGGGAGGGGGCAGCCCCAGCATTTT.

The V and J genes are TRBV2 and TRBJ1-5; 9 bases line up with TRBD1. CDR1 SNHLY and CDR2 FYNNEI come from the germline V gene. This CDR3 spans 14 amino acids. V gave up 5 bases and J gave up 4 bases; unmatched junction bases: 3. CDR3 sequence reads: CASSWGQGNQPQHF. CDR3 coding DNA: TGTGCCAGCAGTTGGGGACAGGGAAATCAGCCCCAGCATTTT.

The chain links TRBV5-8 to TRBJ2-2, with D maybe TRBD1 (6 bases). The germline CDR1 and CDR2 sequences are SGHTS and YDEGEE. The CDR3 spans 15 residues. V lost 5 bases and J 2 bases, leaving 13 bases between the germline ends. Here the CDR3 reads CASSYPGHNTGELFF. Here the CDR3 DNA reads TGTGCCAGCAGTTACCCGGGACACAACACCGGGGAGCTGTTTTTT.

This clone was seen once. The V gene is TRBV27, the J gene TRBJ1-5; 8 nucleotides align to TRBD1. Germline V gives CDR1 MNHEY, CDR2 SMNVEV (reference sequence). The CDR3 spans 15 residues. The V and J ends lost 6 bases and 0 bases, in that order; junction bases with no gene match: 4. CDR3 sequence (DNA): TGTGCCAGCAGCCTGACAGGGGCTAGCAATCAGCCCCAGCATTTT. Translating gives CASSLTGASNQPQHF.

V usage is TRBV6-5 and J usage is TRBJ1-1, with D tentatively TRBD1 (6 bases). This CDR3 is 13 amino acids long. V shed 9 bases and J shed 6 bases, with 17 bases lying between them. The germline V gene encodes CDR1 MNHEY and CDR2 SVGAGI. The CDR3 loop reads CASSGTKNAEAFF. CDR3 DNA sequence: TGTGCCAGTTCCGGGACAAAAAACGCTGAAGCTTTCTTT.